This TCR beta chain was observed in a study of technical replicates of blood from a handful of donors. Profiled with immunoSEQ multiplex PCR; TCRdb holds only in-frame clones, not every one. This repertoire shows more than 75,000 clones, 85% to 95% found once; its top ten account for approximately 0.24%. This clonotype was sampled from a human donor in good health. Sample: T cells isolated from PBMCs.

CDR3 sequence reads: CASSFTRLASYEQYF. The CDR3, as DNA: TGTGCCAGCAGTTTTACCAGGTTAGCGTCCTACGAGCAGTACTTC. The chain uses TRBV28 and TRBJ2-7, with D possibly TRBD2 on 5 matching bases. Trimming stripped 3 bases from V and 1 base from J, with 13 bases between. This CDR3 has 15 residues. From germline, CDR1 is MDHEN and CDR2 SYDVKM.